What follows is one T cell receptor (beta chain) and its context. The treatment was: some 20 received Ad26.COV2.S at low or high dose, single or two shots; about 5 received placebo; per-sample allocation not given. The samples were gathered on day 63 after the first injection of vaccine or placebo. This record belongs to a study of Ad26.COV2.S vaccination and SARS-CoV-2 variants. Study as a whole: Ad26.COV2.S, an intramuscular injection, was given once or twice 56 days apart.

The germline V and J ends were trimmed by 3 bases and 10 bases, with 6 bases remaining between them. The CDR3 spans 11 residues. The germline CDR1 and CDR2 sequences are MDHEN and SYDVKM. Sequencing was performed with immunoSEQ multiplex PCR; in TCRdb, only in-frame clones are kept and a portion is missing. The data show about 680,000 clones, with approximately 88% seen just once and about 1.5% held by the top ten. This chain links TRBV28 with TRBJ1-4; D is undetermined. The TCR comes from a person aged 18 to 59 who received the Ad26.COV2.S COVID-19 vaccine or a placebo. This material consisted of peripheral blood, taken in a trial of Ad26.COV2.S vaccine versus placebo. The CDR3 loop reads CASSLDGKLFF. CDR3 sequence (DNA): TGTGCCAGCAGTTTGGATGGAAAACTGTTTTTT. The full variable domain, rest sourced from reference TRBV28 and TRBJ1-4, is DVKVTQSSRYLVKRTGEKVFLECVQDMDHENMFWYRQDPGLGLRLIYFSYDVKMKEKGDIPEGYSVSREKKERFSLILESASTNQTSMYLCASSLDGKLFFGSGTQLSVL.